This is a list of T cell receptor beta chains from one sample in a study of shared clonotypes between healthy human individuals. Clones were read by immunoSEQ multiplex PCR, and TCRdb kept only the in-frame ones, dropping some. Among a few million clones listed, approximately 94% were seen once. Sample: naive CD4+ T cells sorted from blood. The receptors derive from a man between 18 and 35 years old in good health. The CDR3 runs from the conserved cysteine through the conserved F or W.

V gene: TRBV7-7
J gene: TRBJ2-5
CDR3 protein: CASSLGQKETQYF

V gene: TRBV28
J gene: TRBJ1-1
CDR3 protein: CASSSGQVGGAFF

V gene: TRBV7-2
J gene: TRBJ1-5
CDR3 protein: CASSFERNQPQHF

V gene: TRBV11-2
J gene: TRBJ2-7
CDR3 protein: CASSLAASSEQYF

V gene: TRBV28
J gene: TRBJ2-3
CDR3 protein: CASSLKQALTDTQYF

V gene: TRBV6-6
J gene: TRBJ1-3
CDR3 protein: CASRGQGQDGNTIYF

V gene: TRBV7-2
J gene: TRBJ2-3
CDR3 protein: CASSSSGSRATDTQYF

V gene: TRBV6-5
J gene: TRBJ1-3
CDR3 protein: CASSYSTQGGGNTIYF

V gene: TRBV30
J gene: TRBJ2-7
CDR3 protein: CAWSSQLIRQRGYEQYF

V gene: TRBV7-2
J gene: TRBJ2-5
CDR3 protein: CASSIGLAGTQYF

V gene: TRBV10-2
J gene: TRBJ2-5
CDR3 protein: CASSRTRMNQETQYF

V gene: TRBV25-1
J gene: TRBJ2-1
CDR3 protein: CASSEFNTGKNEQFF

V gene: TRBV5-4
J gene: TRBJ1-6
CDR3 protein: CASSPLGQGNSPLHF

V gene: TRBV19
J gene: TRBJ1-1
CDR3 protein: CASRLREMTEAFF

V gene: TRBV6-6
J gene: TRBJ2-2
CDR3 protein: CASSKTGNTGELFF

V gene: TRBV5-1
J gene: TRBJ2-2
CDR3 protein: CASRPQVVANTGELFF

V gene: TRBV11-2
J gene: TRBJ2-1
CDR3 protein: CASSLRPRTSSYNEQFF

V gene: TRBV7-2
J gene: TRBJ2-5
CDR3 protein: CASSPGTGSGGTQYF

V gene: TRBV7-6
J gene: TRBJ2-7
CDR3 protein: CASSKGEGGIYEQYF

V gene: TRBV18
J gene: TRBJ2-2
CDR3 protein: CASSQAGAPPTGELFF

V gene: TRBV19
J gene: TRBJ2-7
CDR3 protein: CASSRGQGGLLDEQYF

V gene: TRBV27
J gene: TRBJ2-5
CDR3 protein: CASSSLAVQETQYF

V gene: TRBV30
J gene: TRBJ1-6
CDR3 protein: CAWNTKRAGTGNSPLHF

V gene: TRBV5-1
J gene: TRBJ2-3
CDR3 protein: CASKGTGTFSTDTQYF

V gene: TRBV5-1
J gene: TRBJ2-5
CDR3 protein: CASSLAAGAGETQYF

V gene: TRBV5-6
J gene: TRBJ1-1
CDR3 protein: CASSFSNNRVGEAFF

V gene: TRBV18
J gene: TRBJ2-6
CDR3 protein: CASSPGQLAGANVLTF

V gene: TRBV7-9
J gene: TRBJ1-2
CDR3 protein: CASRSSGTGGFGGYTF

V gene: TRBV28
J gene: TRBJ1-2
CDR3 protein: CASSLGGYYGYTF

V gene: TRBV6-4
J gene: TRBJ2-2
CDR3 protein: CASSRDSNTGELFF

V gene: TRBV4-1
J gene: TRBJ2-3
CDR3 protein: CASSRGAGGLVDTQYF

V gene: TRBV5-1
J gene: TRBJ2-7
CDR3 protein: CASSLEQGDYEQYF

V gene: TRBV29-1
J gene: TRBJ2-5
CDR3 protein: CSVVTGSETQYF

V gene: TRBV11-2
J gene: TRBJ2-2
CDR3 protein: CASRTGPGELFF

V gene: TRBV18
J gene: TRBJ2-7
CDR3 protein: CASSPPKNSYEQYF

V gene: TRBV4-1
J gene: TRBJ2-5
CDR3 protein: CASSHSFGGALETQYF

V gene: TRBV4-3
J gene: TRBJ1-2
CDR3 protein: CASSQPGGDQLGYGYTF

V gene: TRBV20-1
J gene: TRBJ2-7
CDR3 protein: CSAIREYEQYF

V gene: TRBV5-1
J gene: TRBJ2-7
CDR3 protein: CASNQITGRSYEQYF

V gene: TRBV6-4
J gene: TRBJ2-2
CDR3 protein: CASSLVSPLAGGTGELFF

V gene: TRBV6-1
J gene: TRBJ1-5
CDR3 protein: CASSEMGGWSNQPQHF

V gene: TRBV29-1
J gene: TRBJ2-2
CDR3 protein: CSGGDTGELFF

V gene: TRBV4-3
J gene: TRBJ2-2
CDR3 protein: CASSQELHAGELFF

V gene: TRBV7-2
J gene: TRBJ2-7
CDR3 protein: CASMPDLGGNLYEQYF